This TCR beta chain was sequenced in a study of PD-L1 blockade in urothelial cancer. Turning to the study itself: Samples of blood were analyzed 3 weeks (second dose) and 6 weeks after treatment start.

Documented time point: peripheral blood 6 weeks after treatment start. Patient sample counts ranged from 1 to 8, pretreatment and on-treatment. CDR3 length equals 15 residues. The germline CDR1 and CDR2 sequences are SNHLY and FYNNEI. Trimming pared 7 bases from V and 2 bases from J, leaving 12 bases between. Sequenced by immunoSEQ multiplex PCR; TCRdb stores in-frame clones only, minus some. The sample lists 50,000 or so clones, approximately 83% occurring once. This TCR came from a man in his sixties with urothelial cancer. This sample comprised PBMCs, obtained around atezolizumab (anti-PD-L1) treatment. V usage is TRBV2 and J usage is TRBJ2-6, with D perhaps TRBD2 (5 bases). CDR3 in amino acids: CASTPGVAGANVLTF. CDR3 coding DNA: TGTGCCAGCACCCCCGGGGTAGCTGGGGCCAACGTCCTGACTTTC.